These T cell receptor beta chains were read from a single sample in a study of shared clonotypes between healthy human individuals. Method: immunoSEQ multiplex PCR; TCRdb's copy keeps in-frame clones and lacks some. Of about 470,000 clones listed, about 76% were seen once; the top ten hold over 10%. Sequencing used PBMCs. The receptors come from a woman in her thirties or forties in good health. Some clones in this sample may be carry-over from other donors' samples. CDR3s include the opening cysteine and the closing phenylalanine or tryptophan. A D gene is named only where the DNA matches it firmly. Size is stated for part of the rows, as once, few or many counts, or as a class when the clone is expanded.

j_call | d_call | clone_size | v_call | cdr3_nt | cdr3_aa
TRBJ2-3 | - | - | TRBV28 | TGTGCCAGCAGTGAGGGGGTTCGGGATACGCAGTATTTT | CASSEGVRDTQYF
TRBJ2-7 | - | - | TRBV28 | TGTGCCAGCACAGGGTACGACGAGCAGTACTTC | CASTGYDEQYF
TRBJ2-7 | - | once | TRBV28 | TGTGCCAGCAGTGTCAGGGTACCCTACGAGCAGTACTTC | CASSVRVPYEQYF
TRBJ2-2 | - | - | TRBV5-1 | TGCGCCAGCAGCTTGGTCGGGGTTCCCCCCGGGGAGCTGTTTTTT | CASSLVGVPPGELFF
TRBJ2-3 | TRBD2 | - | TRBV19 | TGTGCCAGTAGTAGCACTAGCGGGAGTGTGGATACGCAGTATTTT | CASSSTSGSVDTQYF
TRBJ1-2 | - | - | TRBV2 | TGTGCCAGCAGCCTACTAGGGATCGGTCCCCCCGGCTACACCTTC | CASSLLGIGPPGYTF
TRBJ1-5 | - | - | TRBV6-4 | TGTGCCCCCGGCAGGGATTCCGTTCAGCCCCAGCATTTT | CAPGRDSVQPQHF
TRBJ2-5 | - | - | TRBV30 | TGTGCCTGGAGTCCAGGGATGGTCCAAGAGACCCAGTACTTC | CAWSPGMVQETQYF
TRBJ1-4 | - | - | TRBV27 | TGTGCCAGCAGTTCTCGCCAGGGTGACCCCGAAGAAAAACTGTTTTTT | CASSSRQGDPEEKLFF
TRBJ1-1 | TRBD1 | - | TRBV6-1 | TGTGCCAGCAGTCGACAGGGAGTCACTGAAGCTTTCTTT | CASSRQGVTEAFF
TRBJ1-2 | - | - | TRBV25-1 | TGTGCCAGCAGTGACAGTCACTATGGCTACACCTTC | CASSDSHYGYTF